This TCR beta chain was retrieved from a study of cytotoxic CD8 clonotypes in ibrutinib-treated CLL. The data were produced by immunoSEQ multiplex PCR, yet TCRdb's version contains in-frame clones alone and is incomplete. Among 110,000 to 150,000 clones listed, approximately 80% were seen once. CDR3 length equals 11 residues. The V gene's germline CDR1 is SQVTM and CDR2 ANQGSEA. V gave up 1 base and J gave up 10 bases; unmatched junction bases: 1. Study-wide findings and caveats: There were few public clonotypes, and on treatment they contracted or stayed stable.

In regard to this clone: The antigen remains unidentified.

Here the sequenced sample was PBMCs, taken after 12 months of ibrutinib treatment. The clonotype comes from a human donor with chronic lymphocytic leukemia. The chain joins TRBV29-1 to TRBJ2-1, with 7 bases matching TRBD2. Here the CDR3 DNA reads TGCAGCGTTGAAGGGGGAGGGGAGCAGTTCTTC. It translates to CSVEGGGEQFF.